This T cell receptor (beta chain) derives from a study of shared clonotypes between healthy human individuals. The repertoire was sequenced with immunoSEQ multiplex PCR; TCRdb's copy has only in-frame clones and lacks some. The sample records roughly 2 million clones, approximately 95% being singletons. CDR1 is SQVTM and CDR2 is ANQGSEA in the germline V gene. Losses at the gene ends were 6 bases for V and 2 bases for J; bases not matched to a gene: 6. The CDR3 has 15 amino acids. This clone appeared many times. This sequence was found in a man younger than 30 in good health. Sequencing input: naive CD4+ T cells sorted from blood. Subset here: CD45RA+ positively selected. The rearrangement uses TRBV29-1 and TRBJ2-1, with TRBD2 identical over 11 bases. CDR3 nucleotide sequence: TGCAGCGTGCTACCGGGACTAGCGGCCTACAATGAGCAGTTCTTC. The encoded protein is CSVLPGLAAYNEQFF.